The text below deals with one T cell receptor (beta chain). The antigen is undetermined. The data originate from a study of vaccination effects on CD4 cells after COVID-19. Study as a whole: Early and late post-vaccination samples came from a few convalescent patients. Post-vaccine draws lagged the second dose by a median of 72 days.

The CDR3 loop spans 13 amino acids. Per the germline V gene, CDR1 is MRHNA and CDR2 is SNTAGT. The V end lost 5 bases, the J end lost 5 bases, and 10 bases lay between the germline ends. Clones were read by immunoSEQ multiplex PCR, and TCRdb kept only the in-frame ones, dropping some. There are approximately 14,000 clones in the sample; approximately 83% occur only once, and about 22% lies in the top ten. Antigen-specific CD4+ T cells were expanded (with viral peptide pools) by the ViraFEST assay ahead of sequencing. The culture ran for roughly 10 days before CD4+ T cells were isolated. From March to December 2020, the person had a SARS-CoV-2 infection that was confirmed by PCR. Participants got two doses of BNT162b2 or mRNA-1273 vaccine. Every well housed two million PBMC, which grew in culture alongside about 9.9 IU/ml IL-2 and about 10 ug/ml peptides.

The clonotype was recovered from a human donor who had a prior SARS-CoV-2 infection. The rearrangement links TRBV6-4 to TRBJ2-1, with a possible D match to TRBD1 (6 bases). Sequencing used CD4+ T cells from PBMCs cultured with HCoV-NL63 spike peptides, obtained after COVID-19 vaccination. The CDR3 DNA is TGTGCCAGCAGTACCCACAGGGACAATGAGCAGTTCTTC. Its translation is CASSTHRDNEQFF.